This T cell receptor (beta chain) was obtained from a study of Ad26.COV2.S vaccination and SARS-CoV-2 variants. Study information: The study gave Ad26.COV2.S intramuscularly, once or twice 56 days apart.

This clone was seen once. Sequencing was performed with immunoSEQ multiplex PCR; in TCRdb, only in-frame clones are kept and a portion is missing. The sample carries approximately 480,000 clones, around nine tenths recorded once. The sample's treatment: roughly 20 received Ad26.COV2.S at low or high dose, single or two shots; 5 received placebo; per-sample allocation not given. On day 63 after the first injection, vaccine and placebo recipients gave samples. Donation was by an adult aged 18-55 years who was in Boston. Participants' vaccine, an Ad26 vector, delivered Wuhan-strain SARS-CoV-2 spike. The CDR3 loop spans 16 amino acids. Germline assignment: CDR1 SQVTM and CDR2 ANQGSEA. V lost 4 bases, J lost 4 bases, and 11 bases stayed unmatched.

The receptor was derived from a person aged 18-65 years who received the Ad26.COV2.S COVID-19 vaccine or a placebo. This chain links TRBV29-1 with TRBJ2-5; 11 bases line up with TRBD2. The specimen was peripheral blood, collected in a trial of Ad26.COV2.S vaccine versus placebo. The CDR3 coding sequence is TGCAGCGTTGGGTTTCTAGCGGGAGGTTGGTCAGAGACCCAGTACTTC. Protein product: CSVGFLAGGWSETQYF.